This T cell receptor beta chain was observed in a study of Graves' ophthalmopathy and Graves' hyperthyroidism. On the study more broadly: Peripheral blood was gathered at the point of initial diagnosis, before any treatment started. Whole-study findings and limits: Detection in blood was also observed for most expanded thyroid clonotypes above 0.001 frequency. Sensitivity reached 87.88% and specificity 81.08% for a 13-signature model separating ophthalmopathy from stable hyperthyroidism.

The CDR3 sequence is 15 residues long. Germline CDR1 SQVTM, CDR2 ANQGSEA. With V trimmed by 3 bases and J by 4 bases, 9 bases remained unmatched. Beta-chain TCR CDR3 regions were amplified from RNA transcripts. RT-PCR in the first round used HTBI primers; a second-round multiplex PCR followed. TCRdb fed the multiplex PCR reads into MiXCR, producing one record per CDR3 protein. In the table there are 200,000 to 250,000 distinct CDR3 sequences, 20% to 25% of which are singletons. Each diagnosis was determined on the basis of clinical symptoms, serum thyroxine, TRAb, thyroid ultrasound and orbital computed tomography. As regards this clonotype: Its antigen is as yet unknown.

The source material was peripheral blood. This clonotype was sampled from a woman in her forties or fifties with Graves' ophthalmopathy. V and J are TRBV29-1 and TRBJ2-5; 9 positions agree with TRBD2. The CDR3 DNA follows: TGCAGCGTTGATGGAGCGGGAGGAATGGTAGAGACCCAGTACTTC. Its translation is CSVDGAGGMVETQYF.